This record covers a single TCR beta chain. This sample is part of a study of control samples from healthy donors and cancer patients. Only in-frame clones appear in the TCRdb table, and some are missing; sequencing was by immunoSEQ multiplex PCR. The sample has some 120,000 clones, approximately 90% seen once; the top ten hold less than 9%. This clonotype was obtained from a woman between 18 and 30 years old in good health. Sequenced material: blood.

Here the CDR3 DNA reads TGTGCCAGTAGTAGACAGGGGGCGAACGAGCAGTACTTC. Protein sequence: CASSRQGANEQYF. The J gene is TRBJ2-7, the V gene TRBV19; 10 bases are a match to TRBD1. The J segment lost 5 bases and the V segment lost 4 bases, leaving 2 bases of the junction unmatched. The CDR3 is made up of 13 amino acids. Per the germline V gene, CDR1 is LNHDA and CDR2 is SQIVND (reference sequence).